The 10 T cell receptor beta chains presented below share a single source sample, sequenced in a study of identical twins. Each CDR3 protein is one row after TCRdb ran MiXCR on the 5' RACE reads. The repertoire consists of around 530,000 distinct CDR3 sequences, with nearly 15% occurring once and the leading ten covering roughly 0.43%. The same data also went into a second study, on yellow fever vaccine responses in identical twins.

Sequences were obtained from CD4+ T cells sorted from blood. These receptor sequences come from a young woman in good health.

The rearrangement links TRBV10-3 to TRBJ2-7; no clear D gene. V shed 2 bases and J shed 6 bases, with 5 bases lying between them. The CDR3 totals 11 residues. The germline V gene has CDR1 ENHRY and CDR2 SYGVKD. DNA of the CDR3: TGTGCCATCAGTGAGGATTTCGAGCAGTACTTC. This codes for CAISEDFEQYF.

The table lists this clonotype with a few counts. CDR3 sequence reads: CASSYGSPLTDTQYF. CDR3 coding DNA: TGTGCCAGCAGTTACGGGTCACCCCTCACAGATACGCAGTATTTT. The genes are TRBV6-5 and TRBJ2-3; D not certain. Germline CDR1 reads MNHEY; CDR2 reads SVGAGI. Trimming took 2 bases from V and 2 from J, leaving 11 bases between them. The CDR3 is made up of 15 amino acids.

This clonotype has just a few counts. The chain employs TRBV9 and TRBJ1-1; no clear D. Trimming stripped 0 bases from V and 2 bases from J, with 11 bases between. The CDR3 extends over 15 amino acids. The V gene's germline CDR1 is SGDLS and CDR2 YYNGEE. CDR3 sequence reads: CASSVEPWVNTEAFF. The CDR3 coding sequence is TGTGCCAGCAGCGTAGAGCCTTGGGTTAACACTGAAGCTTTCTTT.

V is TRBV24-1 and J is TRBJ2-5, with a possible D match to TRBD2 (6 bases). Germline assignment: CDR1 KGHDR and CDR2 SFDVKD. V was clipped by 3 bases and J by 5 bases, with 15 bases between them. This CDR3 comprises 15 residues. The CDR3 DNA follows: TGTGCCACCAGTGATGGTGGGGGGTTGGAGGAGACCCAGTACTTC. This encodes CATSDGGGLEETQYF.

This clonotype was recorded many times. The CDR3 nucleotides read TGTGCCAGCAGTATGGGACTAGCGGGAACAAATGAGCAGTTCTTC. The encoded protein is CASSMGLAGTNEQFF. This chain connects TRBV12-3 or TRBV12-4 to TRBJ2-1; 13 positions match TRBD2. This CDR3 comprises 15 residues. V trimming: 5 bases; J trimming: 7 bases; junction bases outside the gene matches: 5.

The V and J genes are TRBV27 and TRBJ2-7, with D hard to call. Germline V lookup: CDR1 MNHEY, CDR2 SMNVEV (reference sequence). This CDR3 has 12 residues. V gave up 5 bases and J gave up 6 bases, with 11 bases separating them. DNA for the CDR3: TGTGCCAGCAGTCGGCCTAGTCGCGAGCAGTACTTC. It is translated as CASSRPSREQYF.

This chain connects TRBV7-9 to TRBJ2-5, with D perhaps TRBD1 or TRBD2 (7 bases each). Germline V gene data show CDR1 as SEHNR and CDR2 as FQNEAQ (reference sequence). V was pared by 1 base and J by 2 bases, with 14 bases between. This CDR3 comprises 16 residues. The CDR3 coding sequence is TGTGCCAGCAGCTTAGGGGACAGCGGGGCTCAAGAGACCCAGTACTTC. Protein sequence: CASSLGDSGAQETQYF.

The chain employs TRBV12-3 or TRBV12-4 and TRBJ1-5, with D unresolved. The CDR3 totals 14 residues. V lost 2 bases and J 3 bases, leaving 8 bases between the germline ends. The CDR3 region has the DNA TGTGCCAGCAGTTTACAGGTTCCCAATCAGCCCCAGCATTTT. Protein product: CASSLQVPNQPQHF.

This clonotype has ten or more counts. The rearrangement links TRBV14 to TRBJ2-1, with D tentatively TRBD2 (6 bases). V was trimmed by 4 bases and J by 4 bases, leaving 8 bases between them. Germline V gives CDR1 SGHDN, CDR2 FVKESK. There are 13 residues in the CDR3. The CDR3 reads CASSRRVYNEQFF. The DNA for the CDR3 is TGTGCCAGCAGCCGGAGGGTATACAATGAGCAGTTCTTC.

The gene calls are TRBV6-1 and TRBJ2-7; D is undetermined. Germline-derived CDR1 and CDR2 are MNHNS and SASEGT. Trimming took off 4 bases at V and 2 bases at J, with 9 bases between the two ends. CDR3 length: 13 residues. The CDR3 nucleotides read TGTGCCAGCAGTGCCCCCTCAACCTACGAGCAGTACGTC. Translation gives CASSAPSTYEQYV.